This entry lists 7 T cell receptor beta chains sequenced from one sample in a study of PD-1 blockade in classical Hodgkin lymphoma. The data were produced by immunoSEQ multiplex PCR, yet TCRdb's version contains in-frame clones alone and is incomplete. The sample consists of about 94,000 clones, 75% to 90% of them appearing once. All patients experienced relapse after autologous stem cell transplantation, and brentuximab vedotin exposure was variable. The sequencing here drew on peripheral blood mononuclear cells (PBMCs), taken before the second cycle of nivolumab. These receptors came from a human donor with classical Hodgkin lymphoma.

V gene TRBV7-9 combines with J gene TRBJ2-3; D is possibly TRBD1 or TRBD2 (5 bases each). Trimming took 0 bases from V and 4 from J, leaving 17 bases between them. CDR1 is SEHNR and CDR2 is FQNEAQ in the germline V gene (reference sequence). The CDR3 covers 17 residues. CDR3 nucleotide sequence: TGTGCCAGCAGCTTAGCGGGGCTAGCTGGGGTTGCAGATACGCAGTATTTT. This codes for CASSLAGLAGVADTQYF.

This CDR3 reads CASSPGLAGGRPEQFF. The CDR3 DNA follows: TGTGCCAGCAGCCCAGGACTAGCGGGGGGGCGCCCTGAGCAGTTCTTC. The V call is TRBV11-3, the J call TRBJ2-1, with 15 bases that match TRBD2. The CDR3 has 16 amino acids. The germline CDR1 and CDR2 sequences are SGHNT and YENEEA. The V and J ends lost 5 bases and 9 bases, in that order; junction bases with no gene match: 8. The variable domain in full, completed from reference TRBV11-3 and TRBJ2-1, reads EAGVVQSPRYKIIEKKQPVAFWCNPISGHNTLYWYLQNLGQGPELLIRYENEEAVDDSQLPKDRFSAERLKGVDSTLKIQPAELGDSAVYLCASSPGLAGGRPEQFFGPGTRLTVL.

In DNA form, the CDR3 reads TGCGCCAGCAGCCAAGAAACGGGACTAGCGGGGTACAATGAGCAGTTCTTC. Translated: CASSQETGLAGYNEQFF. This chain links TRBV4-1 with TRBJ2-1; 13 bases line up with TRBD2. Germline V gives CDR1 MGHRA, CDR2 YSYEKL. This CDR3 has 17 amino acids. Trimming at V came to 0 bases and at J to 4 bases, leaving 3 bases not matched to a gene.

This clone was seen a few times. CDR3 loop: CASSKGAGGTNNEQFF. Written as DNA, the CDR3 is TGTGCCAGCAGCAAAGGGGCGGGAGGCACTAACAATGAGCAGTTCTTC. The chain joins TRBV9 to TRBJ2-1, with 8 bases aligning to TRBD2. Germline loops: CDR1 SGDLS, CDR2 YYNGEE. This CDR3 spans 16 amino acids. Unmatched junction bases numbered 11, after V lost 4 bases and J lost 5 bases.

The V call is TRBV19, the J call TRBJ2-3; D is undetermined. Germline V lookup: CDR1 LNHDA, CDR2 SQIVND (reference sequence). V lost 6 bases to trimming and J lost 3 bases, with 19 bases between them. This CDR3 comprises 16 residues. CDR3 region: CASSIPGWAKTDTQYF. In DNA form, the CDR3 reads TGTGCCAGTAGCATCCCCGGTTGGGCTAAGACAGATACGCAGTATTTT.

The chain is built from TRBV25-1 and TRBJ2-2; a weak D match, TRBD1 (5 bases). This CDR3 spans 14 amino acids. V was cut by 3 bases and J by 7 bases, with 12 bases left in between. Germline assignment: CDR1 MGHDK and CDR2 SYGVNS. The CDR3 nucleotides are TGTGCCAGCAGTGATTTCCGACAGCTCGGGGAGCTGTTTTTT. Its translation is CASSDFRQLGELFF.

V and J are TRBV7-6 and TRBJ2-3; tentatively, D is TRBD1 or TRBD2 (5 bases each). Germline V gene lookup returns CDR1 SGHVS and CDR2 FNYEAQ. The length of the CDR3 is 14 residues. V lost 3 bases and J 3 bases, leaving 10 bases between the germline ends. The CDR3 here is CASSLRGRTDTQYF. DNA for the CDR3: TGTGCCAGCAGCTTGAGGGGCCGAACAGATACGCAGTATTTT.